These 18 T cell receptor beta chains came from one sample sequenced in a study of cytomegalovirus exposure and HLA in healthy donors. The PCR was carried out with 60 Vbeta primers and 13 Jbeta primers. Data came from immunoSEQ multiplex PCR; TCRdb stores just in-frame clones and leaves some out. This sample has 150,000 to 200,000 clones, with about three quarters found just once. The source material was PBMCs. The receptors were gathered from a man aged 18 to 29 in good health and CMV-seropositive.

This clone was counted between two and nine times. CDR3 loop: CASSEYRTDLNTEAFF. Here the CDR3 DNA reads TGTGCCAGCAGTGAATATCGGACAGATTTGAACACTGAAGCTTTCTTT. The chain carries TRBV25-1 and TRBJ1-1; possibly TRBD1 for D (6 bases). V shed 0 bases and J shed 0 bases, with 11 bases lying between them. The CDR3 is made up of 16 amino acids. Germline assignment: CDR1 MGHDK and CDR2 SYGVNS.

This rearrangement joins TRBV5-6 to TRBJ1-1, with 7 bases lining up with TRBD1. CDR1 SGHDT and CDR2 YYEEEE come from the germline V gene. The CDR3 length is 16 residues. Trimming removed 0 bases from V and 1 base from J; junction bases left unmatched: 6. CDR3 bases: TGTGCCAGCAGCTTGGCTTTAGGGGGCTGGAACACTGAAGCTTTCTTT. This encodes CASSLALGGWNTEAFF.

This clone was counted between two and nine times. The chain recombines TRBV6-6 with TRBJ2-7; TRBD1 is a possible D gene (6 bases). This CDR3 comprises 14 residues. V was shortened by 5 bases and J by 2 bases, with 13 bases between the two germline ends. Germline lookup yields CDR1 MNHNY and CDR2 SVGAGI (reference sequence). The CDR3 loop is CASSPRDMPYEQYV. CDR3 coding DNA: TGTGCCAGCAGTCCCAGGGACATGCCCTACGAGCAGTACGTC.

The rearrangement uses TRBV9 and TRBJ1-1, with 7 nucleotides matching TRBD1. Germline V gene data show CDR1 as SGDLS and CDR2 as YYNGEE. There are 17 residues in the CDR3. The V gene end was trimmed by 0 bases and the J gene end by 0 bases; junction bases not matched to a gene: 8. CDR3 loop: CASSVDPQGVMNTEAFF. The CDR3, as DNA: TGTGCCAGCAGCGTAGACCCGCAGGGGGTAATGAACACTGAAGCTTTCTTT. Drawing the rest from reference TRBV9 and TRBJ1-1, the complete variable domain is DSGVTQTPKHLITATGQRVTLRCSPRSGDLSVYWYQQSLDQGLQFLIQYYNGEERAKGNILERFSAQQFPDLHSELNLSSLELGDSALYFCASSVDPQGVMNTEAFFGQGTRLTVV.

V is TRBV2 and J is TRBJ2-5; the D is unclear. CDR1 is SNHLY, CDR2 FYNNEI, per germline. This CDR3 is built from 17 residues. The germline V and J ends were trimmed by 6 bases and 2 bases, with 22 bases remaining between them. The CDR3 here is CASSGTMVGEQQETQYF. As DNA, the CDR3 is TGTGCCAGCAGCGGCACTATGGTAGGCGAACAACAAGAGACCCAGTACTTC.

The rearrangement links TRBV6-5 to TRBJ1-1; D is ambiguous. The CDR3 covers 15 residues. Germline CDR1 reads MNHEY; CDR2 reads SVGAGI. The V gene lost 7 bases and the J gene lost 0 bases, with 15 bases spanning the gap. CDR3 sequence (DNA): TGTGCCAGCAATGAGGGCTATGCACTGAACACTGAAGCTTTCTTT. Encoded protein: CASNEGYALNTEAFF.

As regards this clone: Relative to the germline gene, one junction end is altered; a read error may explain this. The chain uses TRBV25-1 and TRBJ1-6; D is undetermined. This CDR3 has 14 residues. Germline V CDR1 and CDR2: MGHDK, SYGVNS. The CDR3 region is CASSEGLYHSPLHF. Written as DNA, the CDR3 is TGTGCCAGCAGTGAAGGACTCTATCATTCACCCCTCCACTTT. Variable domain in full (rest from reference TRBV25-1 and TRBJ1-6): EADIYQTPRYLVIGTGKKITLECSQTMGHDKMYWYQQDPGMELHLIHYSYGVNSTEKGDLSSESTVSRIRTEHFPLTLESARPSHTSQYLCASSEGLYHSPLHFGNGTRLTVT.

The V and J genes are TRBV10-3 and TRBJ2-4; tentative D call: TRBD1 (6 bases). CDR3 size: 16 residues. The germline V gene has CDR1 ENHRY and CDR2 SYGVKD. The V end was cut by 6 bases, the J end by 0 bases, with 15 bases between. The CDR3, as DNA: TGTGCCATCAGACCCGGACAGACACTAGCCAAAAACATTCAGTACTTC. It encodes CAIRPGQTLAKNIQYF.

The chain combines TRBV18 with TRBJ1-1; 7 bases fit TRBD1. Trimming removed 2 bases from V and 6 bases from J; junction bases left unmatched: 15. The germline CDR1 and CDR2 sequences are KGHSH and LQKENI. This CDR3 has 17 amino acids. The CDR3 region is CASSPIPDRRIGAEAFF. The CDR3 DNA follows: TGTGCCAGCTCACCAATCCCGGACAGGAGAATAGGGGCTGAAGCTTTCTTT.

This chain uses TRBV6-1 with TRBJ2-5, with 8 bases fitting TRBD2. The CDR3 is 14 amino acids. After removal of 5 bases from V and 5 bases from J, the junction contained 7 bases not matched to a gene. In germline, CDR1 is MNHNS, CDR2 SASEGT. Written as DNA, the CDR3 is TGTGCCAGCAGTTGGGGCGGGGGGCAGGAGACCCAGTACTTC. Its protein product is CASSWGGGQETQYF.

The genes are TRBV7-9 and TRBJ2-1; D gene unclear. V dropped 7 bases and J dropped 8 bases, with 9 bases sitting between them. Germline V gene sequence: CDR1 SEHNR, CDR2 FQNEAQ (reference sequence). CDR3 length: 11 amino acids. The CDR3 spells CASIKSDEQFF. CDR3 DNA: TGTGCCAGCATCAAGAGCGATGAGCAGTTCTTC.

V usage is TRBV7-9 and J usage is TRBJ2-1, with D perhaps TRBD2 (6 bases). The CDR3 runs to 14 residues. Trimming removed 2 bases from V and 9 bases from J, with 14 bases in between. Germline lookup yields CDR1 SEHNR and CDR2 FQNEAQ (reference sequence). CDR3 in DNA: TGTGCCAGCAGCTTATCGGGAGTGGAGGGTGAGCAGTTCTTC. Translated, it gives CASSLSGVEGEQFF.

This rearrangement joins TRBV7-8 to TRBJ1-5; the match to TRBD1 covers 9 bases. The CDR3 runs to 14 residues. J gave up 6 bases and V 5 bases, and 5 bases lay outside the gene matches. From germline, CDR1 is SGHVS and CDR2 FQNEAQ. DNA for the CDR3: TGTGCCAGCAGCAGAACAGGGGGCATTCAGCCCCAGCATTTT. Translation gives CASSRTGGIQPQHF.

J is TRBJ1-1 and V is TRBV2, with D tentatively TRBD1 (5 bases). The CDR3 is 11 amino acids. The germline V gene encodes CDR1 SNHLY and CDR2 FYNNEI. Trimming shortened V by 3 bases and J by 7 bases, and 6 bases separated the two germline ends. CDR3 loop: CASSEDIEAFF. The CDR3 bases are TGTGCCAGCAGTGAGGACATTGAAGCTTTCTTT.

This clone showed up just a few times. Distinct nucleotide sequences in the sample also encode this CDR3. This sequence joins TRBV7-9 and TRBJ1-4; D is perhaps TRBD1 (6 bases). The germline V and J ends were trimmed by 5 bases and 7 bases, with 17 bases remaining between them. Germline V gives CDR1 SEHNR, CDR2 FQNEAQ (reference sequence). The CDR3 consists of 15 residues. As DNA, the CDR3 is TGTGCCAGCAGCCGCGATCGAGGACAGTCTGAAAAACTGTTTTTT. It yields the protein CASSRDRGQSEKLFF.

CDR3 protein: CASSIRLAGEKADTQYF. The CDR3 nucleotides read TGTGCCAGTAGTATCAGACTAGCGGGAGAAAAAGCAGATACGCAGTATTTT. V usage is TRBV19 and J usage is TRBJ2-3; 12 nucleotides match TRBD2. This CDR3 is 17 amino acids long. After removal of 3 bases from V and 4 bases from J, the junction contained 8 bases not matched to a gene. In germline, CDR1 is LNHDA, CDR2 SQIVND (reference sequence).

J is TRBJ1-1 and V is TRBV28; 8 nucleotides line up with TRBD1. The V segment lost 6 bases and the J segment 3 bases; nucleotides outside the gene matches: 6. Germline V gene sequence: CDR1 MDHEN, CDR2 SYDVKM. The CDR3 sequence is 14 residues long. The CDR3 loop is CASSLGQDYTEAFF. DNA for the CDR3: TGTGCCAGCAGCTTGGGACAGGATTACACTGAAGCTTTCTTT.

This clone turned up a few times. V is TRBV6-6 and J is TRBJ1-5; TRBD1 is a possible D gene (6 bases). The CDR3 sequence is 14 residues long. The V gene's germline CDR1 is MNHNY and CDR2 SVGAGI (reference sequence). V dropped 7 bases and J dropped 0 bases, with 10 bases sitting between them. The CDR3 bases are TGTGCCAGCATTCAGGGGAGTAGCAATCAGCCCCAGCATTTT. This sequence encodes CASIQGSSNQPQHF.